These 27 T cell receptor beta chains originate from one sample sequenced in a study of shared clonotypes between healthy human individuals. Profiling relied on immunoSEQ multiplex PCR, and the TCRdb table lists in-frame clones only, not all of them. The sample includes over a million clones, approximately 98.5% of them seen just once. Sequencing input: naive CD4+ T cells sorted from blood. The subset is: CD45RA+ positively selected. These TCRs come from a young man in good health.

About this clone: One end of the junction varies from germline; a read error may be responsible. The V call is TRBV18, the J call TRBJ2-7; D assignment may be TRBD1 or TRBD2 (5 bases each). The germline CDR1 and CDR2 sequences are KGHSH and LQKENI. The CDR3 extends over 14 amino acids. CDR3 DNA: TGTGCCAGCTCACCAAACGGGGCCTCCCACGAGCAGTACTTC. Translating it yields CASSPNGASHEQYF.

This chain connects TRBV6-5 to TRBJ2-2; no definite D call. This CDR3 is 12 amino acids long. Trimming pared 3 bases from V and 8 bases from J, leaving 7 bases between. Looked up from germline, CDR1 is MNHEY and CDR2 is SVGAGI. CDR3 bases: TGTGCCAGCAGTTATTTACTGGGGGAGCTGTTTTTT. The encoded protein is CASSYLLGELFF.

Here the CDR3 reads CASSTRGRGQPQHF. The CDR3 DNA is TGTGCCAGCAGTACCAGGGGGCGCGGACAGCCCCAGCATTTT. The chain recombines TRBV6-5 with TRBJ1-5; 8 bases are a match to TRBD1. The germline CDR1 and CDR2 sequences are MNHEY and SVGAGI. V dropped 5 bases and J dropped 7; count of bases not matched to a gene: 7. The CDR3 is 14 amino acids.

In DNA, the CDR3 is TGTGCCACCACCTTATGGGGACAGGGTGGGAGCGCTAGCACAGATACGCAGTATTTT. It encodes CATTLWGQGGSASTDTQYF. The chain joins TRBV28 to TRBJ2-3; 9 bases match TRBD1. CDR3 size: 19 residues. The V and J ends lost 10 bases and 0 bases, in that order; junction bases with no gene match: 20. Germline V CDR1 and CDR2: MDHEN, SYDVKM.

The chain joins TRBV27 to TRBJ2-5; 9 bases are a match to TRBD2. The CDR3 has 16 residues. Germline lookup yields CDR1 MNHEY and CDR2 SMNVEV (reference sequence). J lost 1 base, V lost 6 bases, and 9 bases had no gene match. CDR3 residues: CASSPFSGRLQETQYF. The CDR3 nucleotides read TGTGCCAGCAGCCCCTTTAGCGGGAGACTCCAAGAGACCCAGTACTTC.

This clone was seen just once. The genes are TRBV9 and TRBJ1-5; the match to TRBD1 covers 7 bases. Germline CDR1 reads SGDLS; CDR2 reads YYNGEE. This CDR3 is built from 14 residues. J was trimmed by 6 bases and V by 3 bases; bases with no gene match: 6. CDR3: CASSGIQGTQPQHF. The CDR3 region has the DNA TGTGCCAGCAGCGGTATACAGGGGACTCAGCCCCAGCATTTT. The entire variable domain, with the rest obtained from reference TRBV9 and TRBJ1-5, is as follows: DSGVTQTPKHLITATGQRVTLRCSPRSGDLSVYWYQQSLDQGLQFLIQYYNGEERAKGNILERFSAQQFPDLHSELNLSSLELGDSALYFCASSGIQGTQPQHFGDGTRLSIL.

The rearrangement uses TRBV5-4 and TRBJ2-7, with a weak D call TRBD2 (6 bases). Deletions cut 5 bases from V and 5 bases from J, with 17 bases between. CDR1 and CDR2 (germline): SGHNT, YYREEE (reference sequence). This CDR3 has 14 residues. DNA of the CDR3: TGTGCCAGCAGTTCCCCGGGACTCCCCGACGAGCAGTACTTC. It translates to CASSSPGLPDEQYF.

The chain is built from TRBV6-1 and TRBJ2-7; D remains ambiguous. The CDR3 is made up of 13 amino acids. Germline CDR1 and CDR2: MNHNS and SASEGT. Deletions cut 5 bases from V and 1 base from J, with 9 bases between. The CDR3 nucleotides read TGTGCCAGCAGTCTGGACGGTTCCTACGAGCAGTACTTC. Protein sequence: CASSLDGSYEQYF.

This sequence joins TRBV5-1 and TRBJ2-6; 11 bases are shared with TRBD2. The J segment lost 0 bases and the V segment lost 1 base, leaving 3 bases of the junction unmatched. The CDR3 sequence is 18 residues long. Germline loops: CDR1 SGHRS, CDR2 YFSETQ. The CDR3 nucleotides are TGCGCCAGCAGCTTGTTTAGCGGGAGGGCCTCTGGGGCCAACGTCCTGACTTTC. Protein product: CASSLFSGRASGANVLTF.

The chain links TRBV4-3 to TRBJ1-1; a possible D gene is TRBD1 (6 bases). The CDR3 is 17 amino acids. CDR1 is LGHNA, CDR2 YSLEER, per germline. The V and J ends lost 0 bases and 3 bases respectively, with 17 bases between them. CDR3 residues: CASSQERKGDGDTEAFF. The CDR3 nucleotides are TGCGCCAGCAGCCAAGAGAGAAAGGGGGATGGGGACACTGAAGCTTTCTTT.

This chain connects TRBV2 to TRBJ2-3, with 8 bases aligning to TRBD1. The CDR3 consists of 17 residues. Germline V gene data show CDR1 as SNHLY and CDR2 as FYNNEI. The V gene end was trimmed by 2 bases and the J gene end by 2 bases; junction bases not matched to a gene: 9. CDR3 DNA sequence: TGTGCCAGCAGTGAAAGGCAGGGGGCTTCCGACACAGATACGCAGTATTTT. Amino acids: CASSERQGASDTDTQYF.

The chain links TRBV7-3 to TRBJ1-3, with D possibly TRBD1 on 6 matching bases. The CDR3 is 15 amino acids. Germline loops: CDR1 SGHTA, CDR2 FQGTGA. V was clipped by 2 bases and J by 0 bases, with 8 bases between them. The CDR3 spells CASSLGQNSGNTIYF. CDR3 in DNA: TGTGCCAGCAGCTTAGGACAGAACTCTGGAAACACCATATATTTT.

The chain is built from TRBV9 and TRBJ2-1; 8 nucleotides agree with TRBD2. V lost 4 bases, J lost 7 bases, and 19 bases stayed unmatched. Germline assignment: CDR1 SGDLS and CDR2 YYNGEE. The CDR3 spans 18 residues. Here the CDR3 DNA reads TGTGCCAGCAGCAAAGGGTCCTCAAGCGGGAGTTTATCGAATGAGCAGTTCTTC. Translation: CASSKGSSSGSLSNEQFF.

The chain recombines TRBV10-3 with TRBJ1-4, with 9 positions matching TRBD1. The V segment lost 0 bases and the J segment 9 bases; nucleotides outside the gene matches: 11. CDR1 ENHRY and CDR2 SYGVKD come from the germline V gene. The CDR3 loop spans 17 amino acids. CDR3: CAISESDIGDRAKKLFF. The CDR3 DNA follows: TGTGCCATCAGTGAGTCGGATATAGGGGACAGGGCGAAAAAACTGTTTTTT.

The rearrangement uses TRBV6-5 and TRBJ2-7, with D uncertain. Germline values: CDR1 MNHEY, CDR2 SVGAGI. The CDR3 length is 14 residues. Trimming pared 6 bases from V and 2 bases from J, leaving 14 bases between. The CDR3 spells CASRDARNAYEQYF. The CDR3 nucleotides are TGTGCCAGCAGAGACGCCAGAAACGCCTACGAGCAGTACTTC.

The rearrangement uses TRBV6-1 and TRBJ2-7, with D possibly being TRBD1 (6 bases). With 3 bases removed from V and 2 bases from J, the gap between germline ends came to 14 bases. Germline CDR1 is MNHNS and CDR2 is SASEGT. The CDR3 runs to 15 residues. CDR3 sequence reads: CASSDGTGHPYEQYF. CDR3 coding DNA: TGTGCCAGCAGTGACGGCACGGGACACCCCTACGAGCAGTACTTC.

This chain connects TRBV7-3 to TRBJ2-2; perhaps TRBD2 as D (6 bases). V lost 5 bases, J lost 3 bases, and 22 bases lay in between. The germline gives CDR1 SGHTA, CDR2 FQGTGA. The CDR3 consists of 18 residues. The CDR3 here is CASSKNQRGWRDTGELFF. The CDR3 DNA reads TGTGCCAGCAGCAAAAACCAGCGAGGGTGGAGGGACACCGGGGAGCTGTTTTTT.

V is TRBV18 and J is TRBJ2-7; D not certain. This CDR3 has 14 amino acids. Deletions cut 3 bases from V and 1 base from J, with 10 bases between. Looked up from germline, CDR1 is KGHSH and CDR2 is LQKENI. Here the CDR3 reads CASSPRPNSYEQYF. In DNA, the CDR3 is TGTGCCAGCTCACCTCGTCCAAATTCCTACGAGCAGTACTTC.

The chain is built from TRBV5-6 and TRBJ2-3, with D unresolved. This CDR3 has 14 amino acids. Looked up from germline, CDR1 is SGHDT and CDR2 is YYEEEE. Trimming stripped 2 bases from V and 3 bases from J, with 10 bases between. The CDR3 here is CASSLRFRTDTQYF. Written as DNA, the CDR3 is TGTGCCAGCAGCTTACGATTCAGGACAGATACGCAGTATTTT.

This chain joins TRBV9 and TRBJ1-1; 7 nucleotides agree with TRBD1. The germline CDR1 and CDR2 sequences are SGDLS and YYNGEE. J was trimmed by 4 bases and V by 2 bases; bases with no gene match: 17. CDR3 length equals 18 residues. CDR3 DNA: TGTGCCAGCAGCGTCCTCCCGACAGGGTGGGTTGGAGGCACTGAAGCTTTCTTT. Translating gives CASSVLPTGWVGGTEAFF.

The chain is built from TRBV28 and TRBJ2-7, with D hard to call. The CDR3 spans 10 residues. Trimming cost V 5 bases and J 6 bases, with 5 bases left between them. Germline CDR1 MDHEN, CDR2 SYDVKM. CDR3 sequence reads: CASSSREQYF. As DNA, the CDR3 is TGTGCCAGCAGTAGTCGCGAGCAGTACTTC.

The rearrangement joins TRBV28 to TRBJ2-1; possibly TRBD2 for D (6 bases). This CDR3 is built from 12 residues. V was clipped by 7 bases and J by 8 bases, with 12 bases between them. Germline assignment: CDR1 MDHEN and CDR2 SYDVKM. This chain's CDR3 is CASIGGLHEQFF. The CDR3 bases are TGTGCCAGCATTGGGGGGTTACATGAGCAGTTCTTC.

The chain recombines TRBV5-6 with TRBJ1-5; D is possibly TRBD1 (5 bases). V was pared by 2 bases and J by 7 bases, with 10 bases between. This CDR3 is built from 13 residues. The germline V gene has CDR1 SGHDT and CDR2 YYEEEE. CDR3 sequence: CASSFRGRQPQHF. The CDR3 DNA sequence: TGTGCCAGCAGCTTTAGGGGAAGGCAGCCCCAGCATTTT.

This chain uses TRBV6-5 with TRBJ2-7, with D possibly TRBD1 on 5 matching bases. The CDR3 is made up of 15 amino acids. Germline CDR1 is MNHEY and CDR2 is SVGAGI. Deletions cut 0 bases from V and 8 bases from J, with 17 bases between. The CDR3 sequence is CASSYSEVAGNKQYF. In nucleotides, the CDR3 is TGTGCCAGCAGTTACTCCGAAGTGGCAGGGAATAAGCAGTACTTC.

The chain joins TRBV5-5 to TRBJ2-1, with D uncertain. V dropped 2 bases and J dropped 8 bases, with 11 bases sitting between them. Germline V gene sequence: CDR1 SGHKS, CDR2 YYEKEE (reference sequence). The CDR3 is made up of 13 amino acids. CDR3 residues: CASSLSSYDEQFF. CDR3 nucleotide sequence: TGTGCCAGCAGCTTAAGTAGCTATGATGAGCAGTTCTTC.

This chain uses TRBV10-3 with TRBJ2-7, with TRBD2 matching over 10 bases. V lost 8 bases to trimming and J lost 5 bases; unmatched junction nucleotides: 6. CDR1 ENHRY and CDR2 SYGVKD come from the germline V gene. The CDR3 runs 13 residues. Here the CDR3 DNA reads TGTGCCATCTCTCCTAGCGGGAGTAACGAGCAGTACTTC. The encoded protein is CAISPSGSNEQYF.

The DNA of the CDR3 is TGTGCCAGCAGCTCCCAGGCAACTAATGAAAAACTGTTTTTT. This codes for CASSSQATNEKLFF. The V call is TRBV7-2, the J call TRBJ1-4; D unresolved. Trimming cost V 4 bases and J 0 bases, with 6 bases left between them. In germline, CDR1 is SGHTA, CDR2 FQGNSA. This CDR3 region has 14 residues. Based on the CDR3 plus reference TRBV7-2 and TRBJ1-4, the full variable domain is GAGVSQSPSNKVTEKGKDVELRCDPISGHTALYWYRQSLGQGLEFLIYFQGNSAPDKSGLPSDRFSAERTGGSVSTLTIQRTQQEDSAVYLCASSSQATNEKLFFGSGTQLSVL.